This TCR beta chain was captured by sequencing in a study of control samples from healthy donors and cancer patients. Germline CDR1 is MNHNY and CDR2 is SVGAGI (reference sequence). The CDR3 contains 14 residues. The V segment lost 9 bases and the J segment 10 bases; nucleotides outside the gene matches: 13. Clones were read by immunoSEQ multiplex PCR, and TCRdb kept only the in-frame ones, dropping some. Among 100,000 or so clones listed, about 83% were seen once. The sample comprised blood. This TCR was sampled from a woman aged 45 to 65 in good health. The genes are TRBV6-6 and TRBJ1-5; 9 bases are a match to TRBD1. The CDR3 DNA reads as TGTGCCAGTTCAGACAGGGGGGATCATAGCCCCCAGCATTTT. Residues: CASSDRGDHSPQHF.